These 12 T cell receptor beta chains came from one sample sequenced in a study of PD-L1 blockade in urothelial cancer. Method: immunoSEQ multiplex PCR; TCRdb's copy keeps in-frame clones and lacks some. Among fewer than 75,000 clones listed, under 90% were seen once. The source was PBMCs, collected around atezolizumab (anti-PD-L1) treatment. These receptors originate from a man between 65 and 85 years old with urothelial cancer.

The chain links TRBV7-9 to TRBJ2-2; 12 bases are a match to TRBD1. The germline V gene has CDR1 SEHNR and CDR2 FQNEAQ (reference sequence). The CDR3 covers 19 residues. With V trimmed by 0 bases and J by 2 bases, 7 bases remained unmatched. CDR3 sequence: CASSLALGTGGINTGELFF. The DNA of the CDR3 is TGTGCCAGCAGCTTAGCGCTAGGGACAGGGGGCATCAACACCGGGGAGCTGTTTTTT.

V is TRBV18 and J is TRBJ2-7; 9 positions agree with TRBD1. The CDR3 consists of 16 residues. The V segment lost 0 bases and the J segment 2 bases; nucleotides outside the gene matches: 5. Germline-derived CDR1 and CDR2 are KGHSH and LQKENI. The CDR3 nucleotides read TGTGCCAGCTCACCACCGGGACAGGGCGCCGCCTACGAGCAGTACTTC. It specifies CASSPPGQGAAYEQYF.

This clone was picked up one time. The V call is TRBV28, the J call TRBJ2-1; 7 bases agree with TRBD1. Germline trimming cut 5 bases from V and 7 bases from J; bases unmatched to any gene: 8. The CDR3 runs to 14 residues. Germline CDR1 reads MDHEN; CDR2 reads SYDVKM. CDR3: CASSRQGVRNEQFF. The CDR3, as DNA: TGTGCCAGCAGTCGGCAGGGGGTGAGGAATGAGCAGTTCTTC.

Only a few counts were recorded for this clone. The CDR3 sequence is CASSVQNGQGNGYTF. For the CDR3, the DNA is TGTGCCAGCAGTGTTCAGAACGGACAGGGGAACGGCTACACCTTC. J is TRBJ1-2 and V is TRBV6-1; 9 nucleotides line up with TRBD1. V was clipped by 4 bases and J by 8 bases; unmatched bases: 11. The CDR3 totals 15 residues. Germline V gene sequence: CDR1 MNHNS, CDR2 SASEGT.

The chain recombines TRBV2 with TRBJ1-3; D is undetermined. The germline V gene encodes CDR1 SNHLY and CDR2 FYNNEI. Trimming stripped 7 bases from V and 1 base from J, with 11 bases between. The CDR3 runs 14 residues. The CDR3: CASTGELSGNTIYF. CDR3 in DNA: TGTGCCAGCACCGGGGAACTATCTGGAAACACCATATATTTT. Full variable domain (remainder filled in from reference TRBV2 and TRBJ1-3): EPEVTQTPSHQVTQMGQEVILRCVPISNHLYFYWYRQILGQKVEFLVSFYNNEISEKSEIFDDQFSVERPDGSNFTLKIRSTKLEDSAMYFCASTGELSGNTIYFGEGSWLTVV.

This chain links TRBV7-3 with TRBJ2-7; 12 nucleotides agree with TRBD1. Trimming took 4 bases from V and 6 from J; bases not matched to a gene: 4. Per germline, CDR1 SGHTA and CDR2 FQGTGA. This CDR3 spans 14 amino acids. The CDR3 protein is CASSSGTGGAEQYF. Written as DNA, the CDR3 is TGTGCCAGCAGCTCCGGGACAGGGGGCGCCGAGCAGTACTTC.

This clone has a single count. The chain uses TRBV7-2 and TRBJ2-7, with D possibly matching TRBD1 (5 bases). The CDR3 sequence is 14 residues long. CDR1 SGHTA and CDR2 FQGNSA come from the germline V gene. Deletions cut 2 bases from V and 2 bases from J, with 10 bases between. CDR3 nucleotides: TGTGCCAGCAGCTTATTGGGGCAGGCCTACGAGCAGTACTTC. Translation: CASSLLGQAYEQYF. Based on the CDR3 plus reference TRBV7-2 and TRBJ2-7, the full variable domain is GAGVSQSPSNKVTEKGKDVELRCDPISGHTALYWYRQSLGQGLEFLIYFQGNSAPDKSGLPSDRFSAERTGGSVSTLTIQRTQQEDSAVYLCASSLLGQAYEQYFGPGTRLTVT.

The V and J genes are TRBV7-8 and TRBJ2-3; tentative D call: TRBD2 (6 bases). V was trimmed by 8 bases and J by 1 base, leaving 13 bases between them. CDR3 length: 14 residues. Germline V gives CDR1 SGHVS, CDR2 FQNEAQ. CDR3 in amino acids: CASSGAGRTDTQYF. The DNA for the CDR3 is TGTGCCAGCTCTGGGGCGGGGCGCACAGATACGCAGTATTTT.

The chain carries TRBV6-5 and TRBJ2-7, with 7 bases lining up with TRBD1. V trimming: 5 bases; J trimming: 2 bases; junction bases outside the gene matches: 9. CDR3 length: 15 amino acids. The V gene's germline CDR1 is MNHEY and CDR2 SVGAGI. CDR3 amino acids: CASSPTGVLPYEQYF. In DNA, the CDR3 is TGTGCCAGCAGTCCTACAGGGGTCCTTCCCTACGAGCAGTACTTC.

The chain couples TRBV27 to TRBJ2-7; D gene ambiguous. This CDR3 comprises 15 residues. Trimming took off 0 bases at V and 5 bases at J, with 14 bases between the two ends. The V gene's germline CDR1 is MNHEY and CDR2 SMNVEV (reference sequence). CDR3 bases: TGTGCCAGCAGTTTATCCCCGAACTTGCGGAACGAGCAGTACTTC. It yields the protein CASSLSPNLRNEQYF.

The chain uses TRBV15 and TRBJ1-4, with TRBD1 matching 7 bases. The CDR3 contains 16 residues. CDR1 is LNHNV and CDR2 is YYDKDF in the germline V gene (reference sequence). V was clipped by 0 bases and J by 1 base; unmatched bases: 2. The CDR3 is CATSRDRGRTNEKLFF. Here the CDR3 DNA reads TGTGCCACCAGCAGAGATAGGGGGCGAACTAATGAAAAACTGTTTTTT.

The chain recombines TRBV7-5 with TRBJ2-5; TRBD2, the table's D call, lacks a check against the DNA. TRBV7-5 is shown as a pseudogene. The CDR3 length is 15 residues. In DNA form, the CDR3 reads TGTGCCAGAAGCACTAGCGGGAGGGGGCTAGAGACCCAGTACTTC. Translated: CARSTSGRGLETQYF.